Sequencing of this TCR beta chain was carried out in a study of PD-L1 blockade in urothelial cancer. Overall study context: Around 2014 therapy began: atezolizumab 1,200 mg intravenously every 3 weeks. Of approximately 29 patients, twenty-five were males with bladder-origin urothelial cancer.

With respect to this clone: No antigen is known for it.

The time point was: peripheral blood 6 weeks after treatment start. General study results and limits: Stronger expansion of tumor-associated clones in blood at 3 weeks distinguished durable-benefit patients.

The assay was immunoSEQ multiplex PCR, and TCRdb's table has in-frame clones only and misses some. In the table there are some 51,000 clones, 85% to 90% of which are singletons. The specimen was PBMCs, collected around atezolizumab (anti-PD-L1) treatment. The receptor comes from a man between 60 and 70 years old with urothelial cancer.

The CDR3 DNA reads TGTGCCAGCAGGCGACAGGCGAACACTGAAGCTTTCTTT. As protein: CASRRQANTEAFF. The chain links TRBV6-6 to TRBJ1-1; tentative D call: TRBD1 (6 bases). Looked up from germline, CDR1 is MNHNY and CDR2 is SVGAGI (reference sequence). The CDR3 is 13 residues long. The V end was cut by 6 bases, the J end by 1 base, with 9 bases between.